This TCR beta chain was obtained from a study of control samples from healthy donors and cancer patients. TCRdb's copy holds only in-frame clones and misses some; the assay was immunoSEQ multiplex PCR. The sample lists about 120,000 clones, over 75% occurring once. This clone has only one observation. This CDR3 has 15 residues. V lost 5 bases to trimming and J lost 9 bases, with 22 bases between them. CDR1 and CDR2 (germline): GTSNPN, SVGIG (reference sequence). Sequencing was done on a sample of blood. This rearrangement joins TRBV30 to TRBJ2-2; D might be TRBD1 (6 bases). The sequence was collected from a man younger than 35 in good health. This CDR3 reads CAWSIPGTIPRELFF. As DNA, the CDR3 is TGTGCCTGGTCTATTCCTGGGACAATCCCCCGGGAGCTGTTTTTT.